This TCR beta chain is from a study of shared clonotypes between healthy human individuals. Study-wide findings and caveats: Few donors restricted represented genetic and exposure-history diversity.

Details on this clone: What it binds is unknown.

When replicate PCRs were run on unsorted PBMC, they used about 300 ng DNA, 25,000 to 35,000 T cell genomes. Profiling relied on immunoSEQ multiplex PCR, and the TCRdb table lists in-frame clones only, not all of them. The sample has approximately 510,000 clones; about four fifths are singletons. V lost 1 base to trimming and J lost 3 bases, with 17 bases between them. The CDR3 covers 17 residues. CDR1 and CDR2 (germline): SGHNT, YYREEE (reference sequence). Each sample came from a Caucasian adult donor living in Nashville, Tennessee. The sequence came from a woman aged 40-49 years in good health. Some clones in this sample may be carry-over from other donors' samples. Sequencing was performed on PBMCs. The chain has TRBV5-4 and TRBJ2-1; D is perhaps TRBD2 (6 bases). The CDR3, as DNA: TGTGCCAGCAGCTTGATAAGGGATAGCGGCTACTACAATGAGCAGTTCTTC. This translates into CASSLIRDSGYYNEQFF.